What follows describes a single TCR beta chain. Its antigen is as yet unknown. Measured with immunoSEQ multiplex PCR; TCRdb has only the in-frame clones, and not every one. The top ten clones hold roughly 1.8% of a sample with about 100,000 clones, around 90% of them seen once. This sample was included in a study of T cell responses to AZD1222 COVID-19 vaccine. Study results and caveats: Dominant CD4 TCR responses targeted spike regions 160-218 and 743-854. Donors, mostly white British, included more females; clonal diversity was possibly underestimated.

The CDR3 spans 17 residues. The germline V gene encodes CDR1 SGDLS and CDR2 YYNGEE. V lost 3 bases to trimming and J lost 5 bases, with 21 bases between them. V and J are TRBV9 and TRBJ1-5; D not resolved. This TCR was sampled from an adult in good health. The sequenced sample was peripheral blood, obtained on day 0 of AZD1222 vaccination. As DNA, the CDR3 is TGTGCCAGCAGCGCTGACCCAAACCACTCACCGGATCAGCCCCAGCATTTT. Translated, it gives CASSADPNHSPDQPQHF.